This TCR beta chain was observed in a study of blood T cell repertoires in COVID-19. Background on the study: The United States, Italy and Spain were the sources of the acute and convalescent COVID-19 samples. Sources were T cells, B-cell-depleted T cells, or PBMCs; the material itself was cDNA or gDNA.

Original handling: Reference gene primer amplification in the assay estimated nucleated cell counts. The method was immunoSEQ multiplex PCR; TCRdb's version includes in-frame clones alone and lacks a portion of them. V, J and clone size are those of that table, while D and trimming were read from the DNA. This table has fewer than 300,000 clones, about nine tenths appearing once. Sequenced sample: peripheral blood. The sequence was collected from a young woman with COVID-19, enrolled during active disease.

The CDR3 loop reads CASSHPPRTRGYTEAFF. CDR3 nucleotides: TGTGCCAGCAGTCACCCCCCCCGGACGCGCGGGTACACTGAAGCTTTCTTT. The chain couples TRBV6-6 to TRBJ1-1; D is unresolved. Germline V gene data show CDR1 as MNHNY and CDR2 as SVGAGI (reference sequence). The CDR3 length is 17 residues. V was cut by 5 bases and J by 3 bases, with 22 bases left in between.